This T cell receptor (beta chain) was documented in a study of beta chain features in type 1 diabetes. In the study overall: Analysis included around 110,000,000 sorted cells drawn from all samples.

Comment on this clone: What it binds is unknown.

The CDR3 loop spans 15 amino acids. J gave up 10 bases and V 3 bases, and 4 bases lay outside the gene matches. Germline CDR1 reads MNHEY; CDR2 reads SMNVEV (reference sequence). Findings and caveats of the study: Within each of all four CD4+ subsets, Type 1 diabetes patients had TCRB CDR3s that were moderately but significantly shorter.

All of the isolated RNA was reverse transcribed, so expressed TCRB transcripts were sequenced. The assay was immunoSEQ multiplex PCR, and TCRdb's table has in-frame clones only and misses some. In the table there are some 330,000 clones, about 10% of which are singletons. This TCR derives from a woman aged 25 to 39 in good health. The V gene is TRBV27, the J gene TRBJ2-1; 15 nucleotides match TRBD2. Sequencing was performed on naive CD4+ T cells from blood. The CDR3 DNA reads as TGTGCCAGCAGTTTGGGACTAGCGGGAGGTTGGGAGCAGTTCTTC. Protein sequence: CASSLGLAGGWEQFF.